A selection of T cell receptor beta chains follows, all from one sample in a study of cytomegalovirus exposure and HLA in healthy donors. Libraries were prepared by immunoSEQ multiplex PCR; TCRdb keeps only in-frame clonotypes and omits some of them. This table has roughly 130,000 clones, roughly 76% appearing once. The sequencing sample was made of PBMCs. The receptors derive from a woman aged 40 to 50 in good health and CMV-seronegative. Each CDR3 is given with its conserved first and last residue. The D gene is left open where the match is weak. Size is omitted from some rows. Given values are once, few, many or a class for expanded clones.

d_call j_call clone_size v_call cdr3_nt cdr3_aa
- TRBJ2-2 - TRBV21-1 TGTGCCAGCAGCCACTGCTACAGTCTCACCGGGGAGCTGTTTTTT CASSHCYSLTGELFF
- TRBJ1-4 - TRBV27 TGTGCCAGCAGTTTCGCGGGAACTAATGAAAAACTGTTTTTT CASSFAGTNEKLFF
TRBD2 TRBJ2-1 - TRBV6-5 TGTGCCAGCAGATCCCTAGCGGGGGGGAACAATGAGCAGTTCTTC CASRSLAGGNNEQFF
TRBD1 TRBJ1-2 - TRBV6-1 TGTGCCAGCAGTGACCGATTCTTTGAACAGGGGGACGGGGTCTTCGGCTACACCTTC CASSDRFFEQGDGVFGYTF
- TRBJ1-4 few TRBV4-3 TGCGCCAGCAGCCAAGATACGGGGGTTAATGAAAAACTGTTTTTT CASSQDTGVNEKLFF
- TRBJ2-3 - TRBV18 TGTGCCAGCTCACCTGCGGGGACCCAAACGGGGACAGATACGCAGTATTTT CASSPAGTQTGTDTQYF
TRBD1 TRBJ2-3 - TRBV5-5 TGTGCCAGCCTTATACAGGGGGCTGATACGCAGTATTTT CASLIQGADTQYF
TRBD1 TRBJ1-4 - TRBV4-1 TGCGCCAGCAGCCCCCAGACAGGGGTAAATGAAAAACTGTTTTTT CASSPQTGVNEKLFF
- TRBJ1-3 few TRBV5-1 TGCGCCAGCAGCTTGAGGGAGTCCTCTGGAAACACCATATATTTT CASSLRESSGNTIYF
TRBD1 TRBJ1-1 once TRBV7-8 TGTGCCAGCAGCTGGGACAGGGATGGTTTCGTGAACACTGAAGCTTTCTTT CASSWDRDGFVNTEAFF
TRBD1 TRBJ1-2 - TRBV11-2 TGTGCCAGCAGCTTAAGCCGGGACAGGGGCCACGGTAGGTCGGATGGCTACACCTTC CASSLSRDRGHGRSDGYTF
TRBD1 TRBJ1-1 - TRBV10-3 TGTGCCATCAGTGTGACAGGGGGCAACACTGAAGCTTTCTTT CAISVTGGNTEAFF
- TRBJ2-4 - TRBV7-2 TGTGCCAGCAGCTCAACAGGTGCCCTAGCCAAAAACATTCAGTACTTC CASSSTGALAKNIQYF
TRBD1 TRBJ2-7 few TRBV7-9 TGTGCCAGCAGCCCAGGGGACAGGGGCTACGAGCAGTACTTC CASSPGDRGYEQYF
- TRBJ1-5 few TRBV6-5 TGTGCCAGCTCGGTGGGGCAATCAGAGCCCCAGCATTTT CASSVGQSEPQHF
- TRBJ2-2 - TRBV4-3 TGCGCCAGCAGCCAAGACGCAGGGAACACCGGGGAGCTGTTTTTT CASSQDAGNTGELFF
TRBD1 TRBJ1-5 - TRBV7-8 TGTGCCAGCAGCTTATCGGACAGGGATCAGCCCCAGCATTTT CASSLSDRDQPQHF
- TRBJ1-5 few TRBV19 TGTGCCAGTAGTGAAGACATAGTCAATCAGCCCCAGCATTTT CASSEDIVNQPQHF
- TRBJ2-1 - TRBV2 TGTGCCAGCAGTGGTGCAGGCGTGAGAGTCTCCTACAATGAGCAGTTCTTC CASSGAGVRVSYNEQFF
TRBD1 TRBJ2-7 few TRBV6-1 TGTGCCAGCAGTGGGGGCGGCCAGGGGGCTTACGAGCAGTACTTC CASSGGGQGAYEQYF
TRBD1 TRBJ2-7 once TRBV19 TGTGCCAGTAGTATAGGGCCAGGGGGTAACTACGAGCAGTACTTC CASSIGPGGNYEQYF
TRBD1 TRBJ1-1 few TRBV29-1 TGCAGCATCGGCCCAGGGGGCTACACTGAAGCTTTCTTT CSIGPGGYTEAFF
- TRBJ1-2 - TRBV9 TGTGCCAGCTCTCTCCGGGACATTCCCTATGGCTACACCTTC CASSLRDIPYGYTF
- TRBJ1-6 - TRBV7-2 TGTGCCAGCAGCTTAGCGAGGGATTCACCCCTCCACTTT CASSLARDSPLHF
- TRBJ1-4 - TRBV5-6 TGTGCCAGCAGCTTGCCAACCGGTAGTGAAAAACTGTTTTTT CASSLPTGSEKLFF
- TRBJ1-6 - TRBV7-9 TGTGCCAGCAGCGGTCTAGGGGGGGCCTATAATTCACCCCTCCACTTT CASSGLGGAYNSPLHF
TRBD1 TRBJ1-2 few TRBV7-9 TGTGCCAGCAGCTTACCGGGACAGGAAGCCTACACCTTC CASSLPGQEAYTF
- TRBJ2-2 - TRBV7-3 TGTGCCAGCAGCCCGACCGGAGGTTCGAACACCGGGGAGCTGTTTTTT CASSPTGGSNTGELFF
- TRBJ2-3 - TRBV19 TGTGCCAGTAGTATTCGTCACAACACAGATACGCAGTATTTT CASSIRHNTDTQYF
TRBD2 TRBJ2-5 - TRBV7-6 TGTGCCAGCAGCTTTGGAACGGGGGGGCGAGAGACCCAGTACTTC CASSFGTGGRETQYF
TRBD1 TRBJ1-6 few TRBV6-5 TGTGCCAGCAGTCGACAGGGTTTGAATTCACCCCTCCACTTT CASSRQGLNSPLHF
- TRBJ1-1 many TRBV6-5 TGTGCCAGCAGTTACACAAGGAGGAGCACTGAAGCTTTCTTT CASSYTRRSTEAFF
- TRBJ2-5 - TRBV7-9 TGTGCCAGCAGCTCCCCTATGGTGGACAAAGAGACCCAGTACTTC CASSSPMVDKETQYF
- TRBJ2-1 - TRBV6-6 TGTGCCAGCAGTTACTCGACAGATCTGTTCTTC CASSYSTDLFF
- TRBJ2-2 - TRBV29-1 TGCAGCGTTGTGGTGTTAGCATACACCGGGGAGCTGTTTTTT CSVVVLAYTGELFF
- TRBJ2-5 - TRBV9 TGTGCCAGCAGCGCCGGACTGGGGAGAGAGACCCAGTACTTC CASSAGLGRETQYF
- TRBJ2-7 - TRBV7-9 TGTGCCAGCAGCTTTGATACGGGAGAGCAGTACTTC CASSFDTGEQYF
TRBD1 TRBJ1-5 - TRBV6-5 TGTGCCAGCAGTTCCCCCCGGACAGGGGGCAATCAGCCCCAGCATTTT CASSSPRTGGNQPQHF
TRBD2 TRBJ2-1 - TRBV27 TGTGCCAGCAGTTTCGGACTAGCGGGGGCGGCCCATGAGCAGTTCTTC CASSFGLAGAAHEQFF
TRBD2 TRBJ2-1 few TRBV13 TGTGCCAGCAGCCTAGGACTAGCGGGAAACAATGAGCAGTTCTTC CASSLGLAGNNEQFF
- TRBJ1-1 - TRBV5-1 TGCGCCAGCACCTCTAACGGGGGTAACACTGAAGCTTTCTTT CASTSNGGNTEAFF
TRBD2 TRBJ2-5 - TRBV6-1 TGTGCCAGCCGACTAGCGGGGGGAGGTGAGACCCAGTACTTC CASRLAGGGETQYF
TRBD1 TRBJ2-7 - TRBV5-1 TGCGCCAGCAGCCACGGACAGGGGGGAAGCTACGAGCAGTACTTC CASSHGQGGSYEQYF
- TRBJ2-1 - TRBV10-3 TGTGCCAGCAGTTACGTGGGGGGAATCACCTACAATGAGCAGTTCTTC CASSYVGGITYNEQFF
- TRBJ1-1 - TRBV7-9 TGTTCCAGCAGCTTAGAGTTAAGGGGTGAAGCTTTCTTT CSSSLELRGEAFF
- TRBJ1-1 - TRBV4-3 TGCGCCAGCAGCCAAGGCGGGAGCAGAGCGAACACTGAAGCTTTCTTT CASSQGGSRANTEAFF
- TRBJ1-2 - TRBV5-4 TGTGCCAGCAGCTTGGCTGCCCCGGGGCGGGGAAGCGGCGGCTACACCTTC CASSLAAPGRGSGGYTF
- TRBJ1-1 - TRBV5-4 TGTGCCAGCAGCTTGGACAGAAGTTCTGAAGCTTTCTTT CASSLDRSSEAFF
- TRBJ2-1 - TRBV5-6 TGTGCCAGCAGCTTGGGGGTTAGCGGAGACAATGAGCAGTTCTTC CASSLGVSGDNEQFF
TRBD2 TRBJ2-7 once TRBV4-2 TGTGCCAGCAGCCAAGGCGGACTAGCGGCCTACGAGCAGTACTTC CASSQGGLAAYEQYF
TRBD2 TRBJ2-1 - TRBV11-2 TGTGCCAGCAGCGTCCTAGCGGGGGGAGGCGAGCAGTTCTTC CASSVLAGGGEQFF
TRBD1 TRBJ1-4 - TRBV25-1 TGTGCCAGCAGCCCGACCGGGACAGTTAATGAAAAACTGTTTTTT CASSPTGTVNEKLFF
- TRBJ1-2 - TRBV7-2 TGTGCCAGCAGCCTACGGACCCAGGGCTATGGCTACACCTTC CASSLRTQGYGYTF
- TRBJ2-3 - TRBV5-8 TGTGCCAGCAGCCCCGGGCGGGGGCCCCCAGATACGCAGTATTTT CASSPGRGPPDTQYF
- TRBJ2-7 - TRBV6-6 TGTGCCAGCATCAAGGGAGTACTCCACTACGAGCAGTACTTC CASIKGVLHYEQYF
- TRBJ2-5 - TRBV5-6 TGTGCCAGCAGCCCCGAGATGCAAGAGACCCAGTACTTC CASSPEMQETQYF